The entry below gives a single T cell receptor (beta chain) sequence along with its context. It lacks a known antigen. This could be a read error, since a much larger clone is one nucleotide away. The data originate from a study of Graves' ophthalmopathy and Graves' hyperthyroidism (dated by TCRdb to the late 2010s). About the study as a whole: Stable hyperthyroidism was defined as no progression to ophthalmopathy within 18 months of follow-up. To explore V-J signatures distinguishing ophthalmopathy from hyperthyroidism, a discovery set of under 110 patients (about 41 ophthalmopathy, 57 stable hyperthyroidism) was enrolled. Following sample collection, hyperthyroidism patients were given methimazole at a starting dose of 30 mg daily, and ophthalmopathy patients were given high-dose intravenous methylprednisolone. To tell Graves' ophthalmopathy apart from Graves' hyperthyroidism, and to predict which patients would progress to ophthalmopathy, the study relied on TCR beta repertoire signatures. For independent validation, a separate cohort was made up of about 18 hyperthyroidism patients plus 17 patients who later progressed from hyperthyroidism to ophthalmopathy. In roughly six hyperthyroidism patients, T-cell repertoires of thyroid tissue and blood were compared. In total, some 130 blood samples were TCR-sequenced: 40 to 45 ophthalmopathy, under 85 hyperthyroidism and approximately 17 hyperthyroidism-to-ophthalmopathy patients. Here is what the overall study found, with its caveats: No statistical method was used to set the sample size in advance, and the investigators knew which group each participant was assigned to. Most of the expanded thyroid clonotypes with a frequency above 0.001 were also detected in blood, and it was suggested that the thyroid immune response may be reflected by blood repertoires. The 13-signature model separated ophthalmopathy from stable hyperthyroidism with 85% to 90% sensitivity and less than 83% specificity in cross-validation, and 80%/75% in the test set. In validation, the model predicted ophthalmopathy progression with more than 55% sensitivity and approximately 75% specificity; 12 predicted patients were CT-confirmed with GO in a median of roughly 6.8 months.

For repertoire sequencing, TCR beta CDR3 regions were amplified from RNA transcripts. A first-round RT-PCR used HTBI primers with the Qiagen OneStep RT-PCR kit, followed by a second-round multiplex PCR, size selection and purification. Libraries were sequenced on an Illumina HiSeq2000 using paired-end 100 bp reads. Processing in the source paper ran as follows. SOAPnuke was used to process the reads, throwing out any read that had adapters, had uncalled bases, had a mean Phred below 15, or lacked an exact constant-primer or identifier match. High-quality paired reads were merged with COPE v1.2.5. Clonotypes were defined as unique nucleotide sequences and were aligned to IMGT TRB V, D and J references using MiTCR v1.1. The analysis was limited to V-J combinations with a frequency above 0.0001, which together covered 99.2% of repertoires. A TCR clonal expansion and chaos score per V-J combination was defined as the ratio of F50 clonal expansion to chaos observed in the TCRdist matrix. Welch's t-statistics and random forest were used to reduce the features to 10 to 15 V-J combinations, which were then used as input to a naive Bayes classifier. The similarity between thyroid and blood repertoires was quantified using the Morisita-Horn index. TCRdb reworked the public reads: Q25 trimming with fastp, MiXCR clone assembly, productive beta chains retained. When rows share a CDR3 protein, they turn into one entry using the most common DNA and genes. Clone size and V and J calls follow TCRdb, not the original study. For this sample there are 450,000 to 600,000 distinct CDR3 sequences; 39% appear just once. The top ten constitute around 4% of the sample.

CDR1 and CDR2 are read off the germline V gene as MNHEY and SVGAGI. There are 14 amino acids in the CDR3, from cysteine to phenylalanine inclusive. Left in the record is the CDR3 DNA by itself, 42 bases read in frame from the first base. Deletion took 10 bases off V and 3 bases off J, with a span of 13 bases between the germline ends. The hyperthyroidism patients were 18 to 65 years old and newly diagnosed, with a disease duration of less than 2 months. Patients were excluded if they had other autoimmune diseases, uncontrolled infections, pregnancy or lactation. Diagnosis was based on clinical symptoms, serum thyroxine, TRAb, thyroid ultrasound and orbital computed tomography. Trizol reagent was used to extract the total RNA, and its quality was then checked on an Agilent 2100 Bioanalyzer.

Sequenced: peripheral blood or thyroid tissue (not recorded which). The receptor chain draws on TRBV6-5 and TRBJ2-6; TRBD2 is perhaps the D gene, given 5 matching bases. The TCR comes from an adult man with Graves' hyperthyroidism. In nucleotides, the sequence is TGTGCCATCAGCGGATTAGGTGGGGCCAACGTCCTGACTTTC. Its protein is CAISGLGGANVLTF.